This T cell receptor beta chain was sequenced during a study of blood T cell repertoires in COVID-19. Study details: Acute-phase and convalescent COVID-19 samples originated in the United States, Italy and Spain. T cells, B-cell-depleted T cells, or PBMCs supplied cDNA or gDNA.

Unmatched junction bases numbered 7, after V lost 6 bases and J lost 3 bases. CDR3 size: 15 residues. Germline CDR1 SNHLY, CDR2 FYNNEI. Authors' analysis steps: From reference gene primer amplification, estimates of nucleated cell counts were derived. Produced via immunoSEQ multiplex PCR; TCRdb's table is partial and in-frame only. V and J calls and clone size come straight from that table; D and trimming were deduced from the DNA. The sample shows approximately 250,000 clones, around four fifths of them seen only once. This rearrangement joins TRBV2 to TRBJ1-5; 8 nucleotides align to TRBD1. The origin of this receptor is a woman between 55 and 75 years old with active or convalescent COVID-19. Sequenced material: peripheral blood. The DNA of the CDR3 is TGTGCCAGCAGGCCCACAGGGGGGTTCAATCAGCCCCAGCATTTT. It specifies CASRPTGGFNQPQHF.